This T cell receptor (beta chain) is drawn from a study of molecular identifiers for immune sequencing clone quantification. TCRdb reprocessed the PCR reads via MiXCR and lists one record per CDR3 protein. The sample consists of about 510,000 distinct CDR3 sequences, about 21% of them appearing once. CDR1 and CDR2 from the germline V gene are MGHRA and YSYEKL. The CDR3 sequence is 17 residues long. The study's findings and limits: Over 98% of effector molecules, but under 1% in naive cells, were held by clones with more than 20 RNA copies.

Note on this clonotype: As yet, its antigen is unknown. One base away lies a much larger clone, so this may be a sequencing read error.

This clonotype was sampled from a human donor in good health. Some libraries in this study had Jurkat cell RNA spiked in. The chain carries TRBV4-1 and TRBJ2-3; 11 bases map to TRBD2. The sequenced sample was naive CD8+ T cells from blood, with Jurkat cell RNA spiked in. The subset was: FACS-sorted CD8+CD4-CCR7+CD45RA+ naive T cells. CDR3 protein: CASGQVPASGGRDTQYF. DNA for the CDR3: TGCGCCAGCGGCCAAGTTCCGGCTAGCGGGGGGAGAGATACGCAGTATTTT.